This record looks at one T cell receptor (beta chain) sequence and its context. Antigen: not known. The sample comes from a study of T cell responses to AZD1222 COVID-19 vaccine. Overall study findings and caveats: Clonal diversity may have been underestimated in mostly white British donors. Sampling that yielded the repertoires occurred only after the peak T cell response. Researchers report vaccine-associated CD4 TCRs spanning spike, with dominance at 160-218 and 743-854. Baseline serostatus was positive in only six AZD1222 recipients.

Sequencing used immunoSEQ multiplex PCR; TCRdb keeps in-frame clones, though not all of them. Of more than 50,000 clones listed, 79% are singletons. V lost 2 bases and J 4 bases, leaving 11 bases between the germline ends. Germline lookup yields CDR1 GTSNPN and CDR2 SVGIG (reference sequence). CDR3 length: 13 residues. V gene TRBV30 combines with J gene TRBJ1-1, with D uncertain. Sample: peripheral blood, taken on day 0 of MenACWY control vaccination. The receptor comes from an adult in good health. The CDR3 nucleotides read TGTGCCTGGAGTCGGGGAGTGGGCACTGAAGCTTTCTTT. Amino acids: CAWSRGVGTEAFF.